The sequence of this T cell receptor beta chain was determined in a study of T and B cells in COVID-19 patients. Study outcomes and limitations: The recovered cohort had about 2,300 exclusive TCR clusters, including 30 or so low generation probability clusters. Active COVID-19 showed highly clonal TRB repertoires; recovery showed diversity and richness above healthy donors.

CDR1 and CDR2 from the germline V gene are SGHDT and YYEEEE. V lost 6 bases, J lost 3 bases, and 3 bases stayed unmatched. CDR3 length: 12 residues. TRB was amplified from about 260-540 ng of blood genomic DNA. TRB rearrangements were amplified by multiplex PCR with BIOMED2 TRB-A/B primers. MiXCR, run by TCRdb on the multiplex PCR reads, gives a single entry per CDR3 protein. The table lists some 11,000 distinct CDR3 sequences, about 33% of them singletons. As to this clonotype: Its antigen is as yet unknown.

The receptor was isolated from a human donor with active COVID-19. The genes are TRBV5-6 and TRBJ2-7, with 7 positions matching TRBD1. Sequenced: blood. This CDR3 reads CASNGDSYEQYF. The CDR3 coding sequence is TGTGCCAGCAACGGGGACAGCTACGAGCAGTACTTC.